The present TCR beta chain was sequenced within a study of cytomegalovirus exposure and HLA in healthy donors. Study-wide results and limits: In a later analysis, a genetic analysis reported fewer productive-TCR N-insertions in an Asian-associated ancestry cluster than the cohort average. A few V segments could not be told apart, such as TRBV6-2 and TRBV6-3, and were left out. There were several of the most significant clusters that appeared linked to common viral pathogens in a later analysis. In a later analysis, V- and J-gene trimming of beta chains associated with a DCLRE1C missense variant, replicated independently.

The V gene lost 10 bases and the J gene lost 1 base, with 19 bases spanning the gap. This CDR3 region has 15 residues. The germline CDR1 and CDR2 sequences are SNHLY and FYNNEI. Primers: 60 Vbeta forward and 13 Jbeta reverse. The method was immunoSEQ multiplex PCR; TCRdb's version includes in-frame clones alone and lacks a portion of them. The table lists 150,000 or so clones. Concerning this clone itself: Its specificity is unknown.

Sequencing input: PBMCs. The chain couples TRBV2 to TRBJ1-1; unclear D gene. This TCR derives from a woman aged 45-59 years in good health and CMV-seronegative. CDR3 sequence reads: CAIPAGSQENTEAFF. In DNA, the CDR3 is TGTGCCATCCCCGCGGGTTCCCAGGAGAACACTGAAGCTTTCTTT.